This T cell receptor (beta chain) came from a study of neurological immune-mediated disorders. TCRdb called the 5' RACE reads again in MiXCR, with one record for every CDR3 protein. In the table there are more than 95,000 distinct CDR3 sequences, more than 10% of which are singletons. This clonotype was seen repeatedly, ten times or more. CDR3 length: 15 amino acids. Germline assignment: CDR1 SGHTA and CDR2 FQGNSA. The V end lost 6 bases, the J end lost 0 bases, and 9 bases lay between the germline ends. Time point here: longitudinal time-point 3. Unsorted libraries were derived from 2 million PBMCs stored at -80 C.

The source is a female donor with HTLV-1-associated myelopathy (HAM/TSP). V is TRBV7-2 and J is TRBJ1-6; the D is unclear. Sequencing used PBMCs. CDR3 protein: CASSKQRSYNSPLHF. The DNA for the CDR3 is TGTGCCAGCAGTAAACAGCGCTCCTATAATTCACCCCTCCACTTT.